Included here is one T cell receptor (beta chain) sequence, with context. This CDR3 is built from 13 residues. The ends were cut back, 6 bases at V and 5 bases at J, with 10 bases in the middle. CDR1 and CDR2 from the germline V gene are SNHLY and FYNNEI. Regions amplified from RNA transcripts were the TCR beta CDR3 regions. Initially, a first-round RT-PCR of the TCR CDR3 employed the HTBI primer set. TCRdb reprocessed the multiplex PCR reads with MiXCR, giving one entry per CDR3 protein. The repertoire holds roughly 500,000 distinct CDR3 sequences, 35% to 55% seen once, with around 17% in the top ten. This record comes from a study of T cells in Graves' hyperthyroidism and ophthalmopathy.

Sequencing was carried out using peripheral blood or thyroid tissue (not recorded which). This chain uses TRBV2 with TRBJ2-2, with D uncertain. The TCR comes from an adult woman with Graves' disease, either hyperthyroidism or ophthalmopathy (not recorded which). The CDR3 nucleotides read TGTGCCAGCAGGAACGGGTGGACCGGGGAGCTGTTTTTT. Protein: CASRNGWTGELFF.